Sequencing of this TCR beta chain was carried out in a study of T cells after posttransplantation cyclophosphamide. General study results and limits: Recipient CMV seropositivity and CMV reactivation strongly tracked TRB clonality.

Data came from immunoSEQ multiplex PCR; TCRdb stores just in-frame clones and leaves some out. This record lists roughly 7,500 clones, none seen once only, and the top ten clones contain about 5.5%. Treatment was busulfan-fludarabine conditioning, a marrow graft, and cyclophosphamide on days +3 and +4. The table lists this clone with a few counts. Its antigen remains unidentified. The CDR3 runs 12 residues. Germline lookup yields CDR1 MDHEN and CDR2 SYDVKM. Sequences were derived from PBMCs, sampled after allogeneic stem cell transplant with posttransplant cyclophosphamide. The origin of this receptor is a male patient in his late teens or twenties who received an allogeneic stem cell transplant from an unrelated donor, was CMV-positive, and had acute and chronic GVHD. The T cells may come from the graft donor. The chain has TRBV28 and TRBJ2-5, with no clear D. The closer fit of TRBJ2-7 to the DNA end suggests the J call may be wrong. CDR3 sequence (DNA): TGTGCCAGCAGAACCCCAGGAAACGAGCAGTACTTC. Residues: CASRTPGNEQYF.